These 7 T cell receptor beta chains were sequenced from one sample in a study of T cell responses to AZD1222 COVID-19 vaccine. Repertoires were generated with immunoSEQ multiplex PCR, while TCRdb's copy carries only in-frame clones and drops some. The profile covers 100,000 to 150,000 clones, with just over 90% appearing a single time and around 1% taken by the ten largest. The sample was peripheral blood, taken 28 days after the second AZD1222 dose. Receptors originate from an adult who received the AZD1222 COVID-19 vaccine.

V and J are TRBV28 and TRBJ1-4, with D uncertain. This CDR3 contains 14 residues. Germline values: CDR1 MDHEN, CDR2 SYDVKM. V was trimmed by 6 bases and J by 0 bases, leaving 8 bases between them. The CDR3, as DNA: TGTGCCAGCAGCCACAGCTCAACTAATGAAAAACTGTTTTTT. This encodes CASSHSSTNEKLFF.

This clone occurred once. The CDR3 DNA reads TGTGCCAGCAGCCCATTCACAGATACGCAGTATTTT. It encodes CASSPFTDTQYF. The V and J genes are TRBV14 and TRBJ2-3; no firm D call. CDR1 SGHDN and CDR2 FVKESK come from the germline V gene. This CDR3 comprises 12 residues. Trimming shortened V by 4 bases and J by 2 bases, and 4 bases separated the two germline ends.

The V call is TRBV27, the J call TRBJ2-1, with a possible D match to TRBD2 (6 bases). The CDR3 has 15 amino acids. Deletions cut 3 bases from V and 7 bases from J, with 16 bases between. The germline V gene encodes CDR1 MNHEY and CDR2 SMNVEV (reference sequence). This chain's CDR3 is CASSFVGSFSNEQFF. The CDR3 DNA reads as TGTGCCAGCAGTTTTGTCGGGAGTTTCAGTAATGAGCAGTTCTTC.

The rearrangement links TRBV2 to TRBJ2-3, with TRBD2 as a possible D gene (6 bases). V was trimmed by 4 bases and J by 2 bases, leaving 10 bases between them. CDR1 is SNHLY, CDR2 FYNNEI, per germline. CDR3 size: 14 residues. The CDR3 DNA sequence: TGTGCCAGCAGTGTGGAGGGTTACACAGATACGCAGTATTTT. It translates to CASSVEGYTDTQYF.

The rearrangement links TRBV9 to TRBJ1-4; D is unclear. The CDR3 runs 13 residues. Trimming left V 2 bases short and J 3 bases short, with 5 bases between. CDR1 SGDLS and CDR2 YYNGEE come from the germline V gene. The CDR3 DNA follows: TGTGCCAGCAGCGTCCGGGCTAATGAAAAACTGTTTTTT. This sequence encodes CASSVRANEKLFF. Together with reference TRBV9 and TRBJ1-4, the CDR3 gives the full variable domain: DSGVTQTPKHLITATGQRVTLRCSPRSGDLSVYWYQQSLDQGLQFLIQYYNGEERAKGNILERFSAQQFPDLHSELNLSSLELGDSALYFCASSVRANEKLFFGSGTQLSVL.

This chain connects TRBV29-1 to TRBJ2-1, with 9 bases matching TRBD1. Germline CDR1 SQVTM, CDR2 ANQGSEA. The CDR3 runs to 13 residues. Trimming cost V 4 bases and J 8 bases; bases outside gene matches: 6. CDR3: CSVAGTGKYEQFF. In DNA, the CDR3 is TGCAGCGTTGCAGGGACAGGGAAATATGAGCAGTTCTTC.

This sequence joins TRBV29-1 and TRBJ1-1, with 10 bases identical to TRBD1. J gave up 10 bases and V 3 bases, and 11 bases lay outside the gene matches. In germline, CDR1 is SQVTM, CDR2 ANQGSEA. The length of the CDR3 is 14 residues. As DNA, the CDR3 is TGCAGCGTTGAGGGGGGACAGGGGAAAAGCGGAGCTTTCTTT. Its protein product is CSVEGGQGKSGAFF.